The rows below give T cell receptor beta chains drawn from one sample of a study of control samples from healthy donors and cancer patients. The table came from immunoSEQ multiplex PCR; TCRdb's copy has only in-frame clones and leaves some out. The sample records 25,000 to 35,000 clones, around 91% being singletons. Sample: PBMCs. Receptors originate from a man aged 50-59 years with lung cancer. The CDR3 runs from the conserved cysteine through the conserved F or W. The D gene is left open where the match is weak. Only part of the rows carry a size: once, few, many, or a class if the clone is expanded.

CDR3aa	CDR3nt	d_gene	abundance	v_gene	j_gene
CASSYGGGAFLGTDTQYF	TGTGCCAGCAGTTACGGCGGGGGGGCCTTTCTCGGCACAGATACGCAGTATTTT	TRBD2	once	TRBV6-2/TRBV6-3	TRBJ2-3
CASSQTGGETQYF	TGTGCCAGCAGCCAAACAGGGGGGGAGACCCAGTACTTC	TRBD1	NA	TRBV4-2	TRBJ2-5
CASSTQGYSYNEQFF	TGTGCCAGTAGTACACAGGGTTACTCCTACAATGAGCAGTTCTTC	NA	NA	TRBV19	TRBJ2-1
CAWLDSSSYNSPLHF	TGTGCCTGGCTGGACAGCAGCTCCTATAATTCACCCCTCCACTTT	NA	NA	TRBV30	TRBJ1-6
CASSLEYGTGSGKLFF	TGTGCCAGCAGCTTGGAGTACGGGACAGGGTCTGGAAAACTGTTTTTT	TRBD1	NA	TRBV5-6	TRBJ1-4
CASSPAGDRIYEQYF	TGTGCCAGCAGCCCTGCAGGGGATAGAATTTACGAGCAGTACTTC	NA	NA	TRBV3-1/TRBV3-2	TRBJ2-7
CASSHSGTSGSNTGELFF	TGTGCCAGCAGCCACTCCGGGACTAGCGGGTCGAACACCGGGGAGCTGTTTTTT	TRBD2	NA	TRBV11-3	TRBJ2-2
CASTERGDRVGGELFF	TGTGCCAGCACCGAGAGGGGGGATCGGGTTGGAGGGGAGCTGTTTTTT	NA	NA	TRBV11-3	TRBJ2-2
CASSSGNYGYTF	TGTGCCAGCAGTTCAGGGAACTATGGCTACACCTTC	NA	NA	TRBV6-2/TRBV6-3	TRBJ1-2
CASSVSKFDYGYTF	TGTGCCAGCAGCGTAAGCAAGTTCGACTATGGCTACACCTTC	NA	NA	TRBV9	TRBJ1-2
CASSLAVSSNQPQHF	TGTGCCAGCAGCTTAGCGGTGAGCAGCAATCAGCCCCAGCATTTT	NA	NA	TRBV7-2	TRBJ1-5
CASRGEWISEQYF	TGTGCCAGCCGGGGGGAATGGATATCGGAGCAGTACTTC	TRBD2	NA	TRBV12-3/TRBV12-4	TRBJ2-7
CASSLAWDRGDEQYF	TGTGCCAGCAGCTTAGCCTGGGACAGGGGGGACGAGCAGTACTTC	TRBD1	NA	TRBV7-9	TRBJ2-7
CASSLSQGEDTEAFF	TGTGCCAGCAGCTTATCTCAGGGGGAGGACACTGAAGCTTTCTTT	TRBD1	NA	TRBV7-8	TRBJ1-1
CASSPREGNSPLHF	TGTGCCAGCAGCCCCAGGGAGGGTAATTCACCCCTCCACTTT	NA	NA	TRBV7-8	TRBJ1-6
CASSLALDQPQHF	TGTGCCAGCAGTTTAGCGCTCGATCAGCCCCAGCATTTT	NA	NA	TRBV12-3/TRBV12-4	TRBJ1-5
CASSFSGTNYGYTF	TGCGCCAGCAGCTTTTCAGGGACCAACTATGGCTACACCTTC	NA	NA	TRBV5-1	TRBJ1-2
CASSQEARGLGQPQHF	TGCGCCAGCAGCCAAGAGGCCAGGGGATTAGGTCAGCCCCAGCATTTT	NA	few	TRBV4-1	TRBJ1-5
CASSNMEGLRAQHF	TGTGCCAGCAGTAATATGGAAGGGCTTCGGGCCCAGCATTTT	NA	NA	TRBV2	TRBJ1-5
CASSLTSANTGELFF	TGTGCCAGCAGCTTAACCTCCGCGAACACCGGGGAGCTGTTTTTT	NA	NA	TRBV7-3	TRBJ2-2
CAIRPGLAGGTDTQYF	TGTGCCATCAGACCCGGGCTAGCGGGGGGGACAGATACGCAGTATTTT	TRBD2	NA	TRBV10-3	TRBJ2-3
CASSYVTSQPSDTQYF	TGTGCCAGCAGTTATGTAACCAGCCAACCGTCAGATACGCAGTATTTT	NA	NA	TRBV6-2/TRBV6-3	TRBJ2-3
CASSPRQGSNYGYTF	TGTGCCAGCAGCCCAAGACAGGGATCGAACTATGGCTACACCTTC	TRBD1	NA	TRBV7-2	TRBJ1-2
CASSLVGPKNIQYF	TGTGCCAGCAGCTTGGTGGGGCCGAAGAACATTCAGTACTTC	NA	NA	TRBV5-6	TRBJ2-4
CASSYRVGEQYF	TGTGCCAGCAGTTACAGGGTGGGCGAGCAGTACTTC	NA	NA	TRBV6-6	TRBJ2-7
CASSGTDYEKLFF	TGTGCCAGCAGCGGGACGGATTACGAAAAACTGTTTTTT	NA	NA	TRBV6-2/TRBV6-3	TRBJ1-4
CASSVGGGTEAFF	TGTGCCAGCAGCGTCGGTGGCGGCACTGAAGCTTTCTTT	NA	once	TRBV7-3	TRBJ1-1
CASSPKTTLAKNIQYF	TGTGCCAGCTCACCTAAGACGACACTAGCCAAAAACATTCAGTACTTC	NA	NA	TRBV18	TRBJ2-4
CSANRYNEQFF	TGCAGTGCGAACAGGTACAATGAGCAGTTCTTC	NA	NA	TRBV20-1	TRBJ2-1
CASSSRNSPLHF	TGTGCCAGCAGCTCAAGGAATTCACCCCTCCACTTT	NA	few	TRBV27	TRBJ1-6
CASSLWGQPQETQYF	TGCGCCAGCAGCCTCTGGGGACAGCCCCAAGAGACCCAGTACTTC	TRBD1	NA	TRBV5-1	TRBJ2-5
CASSVGSSYEQYF	TGCGCCAGCAGCGTAGGAAGCTCCTACGAGCAGTACTTC	NA	once	TRBV5-1	TRBJ2-7
CASSRIVGTRSSNEQFF	TGTGCCAGTAGTAGGATTGTCGGGACTAGATCATCCAATGAGCAGTTCTTC	TRBD2	NA	TRBV19	TRBJ2-1
CAISVQTGRNTEAFF	TGTGCCATCAGTGTGCAGACAGGAAGGAACACTGAAGCTTTCTTT	NA	NA	TRBV10-3	TRBJ1-1
CAISEPSGTSGGTDTQYF	TGTGCCATCAGTGAGCCCTCCGGGACTAGCGGGGGAACAGATACGCAGTATTTT	TRBD2	NA	TRBV10-3	TRBJ2-3
CAISESNYENNQPQHF	TGTGCCATCAGTGAGTCAAATTACGAGAACAATCAGCCCCAGCATTTT	NA	NA	TRBV10-3	TRBJ1-5
CASSQDLGQENSPLHF	TGCGCCAGCAGCCAAGACTTGGGACAGGAGAATTCACCCCTCCACTTT	TRBD1	NA	TRBV4-3	TRBJ1-6
CASSTGTGAYEQYF	TGTGCCAGCTCAACCGGGACAGGGGCCTACGAGCAGTACTTC	TRBD1	NA	TRBV18	TRBJ2-7
CASSLVWVSTDTQYF	TGTGCCAGCAGCTTAGTATGGGTTTCGACAGATACGCAGTATTTT	NA	NA	TRBV7-2	TRBJ2-3
CASSPRTSGGAGDTQYF	TGTGCCAGCAGCCCCCGGACTAGCGGGGGGGCGGGAGATACGCAGTATTTT	TRBD2	NA	TRBV7-2	TRBJ2-3
CAWSRGHGNTIYF	TGTGCCTGGAGTAGGGGGCACGGAAACACCATATATTTT	TRBD1	NA	TRBV30	TRBJ1-3
CASSLEAGGTDTQYF	TGTGCCAGCAGCTTAGAGGCGGGGGGCACAGATACGCAGTATTTT	TRBD2	NA	TRBV7-9	TRBJ2-3
CASSRGQLSYEQYF	TGTGCCAGCAGCCGGGGACAGTTATCCTACGAGCAGTACTTC	TRBD1	NA	TRBV7-9	TRBJ2-7
CASSTQGAGDYGYTF	TGTGCCAGCAGCACACAGGGGGCAGGAGACTATGGCTACACCTTC	TRBD1	NA	TRBV7-8	TRBJ1-2
CASSDRDADTQYF	TGTGCCAGCTCGGACCGGGACGCAGATACGCAGTATTTT	NA	NA	TRBV18	TRBJ2-3
CSVSGEPMNTEAFF	TGCAGCGTGTCTGGGGAACCGATGAACACTGAAGCTTTCTTT	NA	NA	TRBV29-1	TRBJ1-1
CSAAITDTQYF	TGCAGTGCTGCCATCACAGATACGCAGTATTTT	NA	NA	TRBV20-1	TRBJ2-3
CASSPGGADTGELFF	TGTGCCAGCAGTCCCGGGGGGGCAGACACCGGGGAGCTGTTTTTT	TRBD2	NA	TRBV6-5	TRBJ2-2
CATSDDRRGGTDTQYF	TGTGCCACCAGTGATGATCGCAGGGGAGGCACAGATACGCAGTATTTT	NA	NA	TRBV24-1	TRBJ2-3
CASSLSGTAILPPLHF	TGTGCCAGCAGTTTATCAGGGACGGCGATTTTACCACCCCTCCACTTT	NA	once	TRBV27	TRBJ1-6
CASSQGQGGQPQHF	TGCGCCAGCAGCCAAGGACAGGGTGGTCAGCCCCAGCATTTT	TRBD1	NA	TRBV4-3	TRBJ1-5
CASSYSRGTYNEQFF	TGTGCCAGCAGTTACTCGCGGGGAACCTACAATGAGCAGTTCTTC	NA	NA	TRBV6-5	TRBJ2-1